Each of the 19 T cell receptor beta chains below was sequenced from the same sample in a study of cytomegalovirus exposure and HLA in healthy donors (dated by TCRdb to the late 2010s). The receptor library was made with the immunoSEQ multiplex PCR assay. For the multiplex PCR, a mixture combining 60 forward primers for TCR Vbeta segments and 13 reverse primers for TCR Jbeta segments was used. TCRdb took over this immuneACCESS table, retaining in-frame rearrangements with V and J assigned. Such tables are incomplete; in checked studies, under half of the missing clones stem from an unresolved V gene, and the remainder is unexplained. Counted in this sample were about 180,000 clones; about 80% of them appeared once. In total, the top ten clones hold approximately 1.2% of the sample. Sample: PBMCs. The source of these receptors is a man aged 30 to 45 in good health and CMV-seronegative.

This rearrangement joins TRBV19 to TRBJ1-2; D remains ambiguous. Germline CDR1 and CDR2: LNHDA and SQIVND (reference sequence). CDR3 size: 14 residues. The germline V and J ends were trimmed by 4 bases and 2 bases, with 11 bases remaining between them. The CDR3 loop reads CASSRGQRNYGYTF. Written as DNA, the CDR3 is TGTGCCAGTAGTAGAGGGCAGAGAAACTATGGCTACACCTTC.

The chain recombines TRBV11-1 with TRBJ2-7, with 8 bases matching TRBD1. The length of the CDR3 is 13 residues. From germline, CDR1 is SGHAT and CDR2 FQDESV (reference sequence). Unmatched junction bases numbered 7, after V lost 5 bases and J lost 7 bases. The CDR3 coding sequence is TGTGCCAGCAGCGTGACAGGGGTTTTAGAGCAGTACTTC. The encoded protein is CASSVTGVLEQYF.

The chain recombines TRBV19 with TRBJ1-1; 7 bases are a match to TRBD1. Germline assignment: CDR1 LNHDA and CDR2 SQIVND (reference sequence). The V gene end was trimmed by 7 bases and the J gene end by 1 base; junction bases not matched to a gene: 6. This CDR3 has 14 amino acids. The CDR3: CASNPRTGNTEAFF. The CDR3 coding sequence is TGTGCCAGTAACCCCCGGACAGGGAACACTGAAGCTTTCTTT.

The rearrangement uses TRBV18 and TRBJ1-1; a possible D gene is TRBD1 (5 bases). The germline V gene encodes CDR1 KGHSH and CDR2 LQKENI. The CDR3 contains 13 residues. Trimming took off 6 bases at V and 3 bases at J, with 11 bases between the two ends. The CDR3 nucleotides read TGTGCCAGCTCGGAGGGGTGGGACACTGAAGCTTTCTTT. This encodes CASSEGWDTEAFF.

The chain couples TRBV11-2 to TRBJ1-6; perhaps TRBD1 as D (5 bases). The ends were cut back, 5 bases at V and 14 bases at J, with 13 bases in the middle. Per the germline V gene, CDR1 is SGHAT and CDR2 is FQNNGV. The CDR3 consists of 12 residues. This CDR3 reads CASSGRGVALHF. CDR3 coding DNA: TGTGCCAGCAGCGGCCGGGGGGTGGCCCTCCACTTT.

The rearrangement links TRBV19 to TRBJ2-1, with 7 bases lining up with TRBD1. Germline V gene lookup returns CDR1 LNHDA and CDR2 SQIVND (reference sequence). The junction had 4 bases not matched to a gene; V was cut back by 5 bases and J by 3 bases. The CDR3 loop spans 14 amino acids. This chain's CDR3 is CASSRTGGYNEQFF. CDR3 sequence (DNA): TGTGCCAGTAGTCGGACAGGCGGCTACAATGAGCAGTTCTTC.

The table lists this clone with a count of one. V is TRBV28 and J is TRBJ1-2; 9 positions agree with TRBD1. Germline CDR1 is MDHEN and CDR2 is SYDVKM. This CDR3 is built from 14 residues. The junction had 8 bases not matched to a gene; V was cut back by 4 bases and J by 8 bases. The CDR3 DNA is TGTGCCAGCAGTTCCGGGACAGGGAAGCAAGGCTACACCTTC. It encodes CASSSGTGKQGYTF.

V gene TRBV5-1 combines with J gene TRBJ1-1, with D maybe TRBD1 (5 bases). This CDR3 region has 16 residues. CDR1 and CDR2 (germline): SGHRS, YFSETQ. V was trimmed by 4 bases and J by 3 bases, leaving 19 bases between them. CDR3 residues: CASSLPLGGAHTEAFF. The CDR3 region has the DNA TGCGCCAGCAGCCTCCCCCTTGGAGGGGCCCACACTGAAGCTTTCTTT.

The chain has TRBV18 and TRBJ1-2; D gene uncertain. Germline loops: CDR1 KGHSH, CDR2 LQKENI. This CDR3 contains 13 residues. V shed 6 bases and J shed 3 bases, with 11 bases lying between them. CDR3 nucleotide sequence: TGTGCCAGCTCTCCGAGACAAGACTATGGCTACACCTTC. It translates to CASSPRQDYGYTF.

The V gene is TRBV4-3, the J gene TRBJ2-7; D call uncertain. The CDR3 totals 15 residues. Between the trimmed V and J ends, which lost 1 base and 2 bases, there was a span of 12 bases. The germline V gene encodes CDR1 LGHNA and CDR2 YSLEER. The chain's CDR3 is CASSQGRQATYEQYF. CDR3 nucleotides: TGCGCCAGCAGCCAAGGGCGTCAGGCAACCTACGAGCAGTACTTC.

J is TRBJ1-4 and V is TRBV15; D is perhaps TRBD1 (6 bases). Germline V CDR1 and CDR2: LNHNV, YYDKDF (reference sequence). Trimming shortened V by 1 base and J by 2 bases, and 8 bases separated the two germline ends. The CDR3 length is 15 residues. CDR3 coding DNA: TGTGCCACCAGCAGAGGACAGGACACTAATGAAAAACTGTTTTTT. Translating gives CATSRGQDTNEKLFF.

This chain connects TRBV6-5 to TRBJ1-2; D possibly corresponds to TRBD1 (5 bases). The germline gives CDR1 MNHEY, CDR2 SVGAGI. This CDR3 has 15 amino acids. The germline V and J ends were trimmed by 4 bases and 4 bases, with 16 bases remaining between them. CDR3 amino acids: CASSSSMGEGYGYTF. The DNA of the CDR3 is TGTGCCAGCAGTTCCTCGATGGGGGAGGGCTATGGCTACACCTTC.

The gene calls are TRBV7-2 and TRBJ2-1, with TRBD2 matching over 7 bases. Germline V gene lookup returns CDR1 SGHTA and CDR2 FQGNSA. V lost 6 bases and J lost 7; bases outside the gene matches: 9. The CDR3 covers 14 residues. CDR3 nucleotides: TGTGCCAGCAGTGCGGGGGAGGTTGGGAATGAGCAGTTCTTC. Protein sequence: CASSAGEVGNEQFF. The variable domain in full, with the rest retrieved from reference TRBV7-2 and TRBJ2-1, is GAGVSQSPSNKVTEKGKDVELRCDPISGHTALYWYRQSLGQGLEFLIYFQGNSAPDKSGLPSDRFSAERTGGSVSTLTIQRTQQEDSAVYLCASSAGEVGNEQFFGPGTRLTVL.

This chain connects TRBV28 to TRBJ1-5; 9 positions agree with TRBD1. Trimming removed 3 bases from V and 7 bases from J; junction bases left unmatched: 4. Looked up from germline, CDR1 is MDHEN and CDR2 is SYDVKM. This CDR3 is 14 amino acids long. CDR3 nucleotide sequence: TGTGCCAGCAGTTTTGGGGACAGGGTACAGCCCCAGCATTTT. Amino acid sequence: CASSFGDRVQPQHF.

The chain couples TRBV29-1 to TRBJ2-5, with TRBD1 matching 10 bases. Trimming removed 5 bases from V and 5 bases from J; junction bases left unmatched: 8. This CDR3 is built from 14 residues. Germline CDR1 and CDR2: SQVTM and ANQGSEA. In DNA form, the CDR3 reads TGCAGCGTTCGACAGGGGGCTGCAGGTGAGACCCAGTACTTC. Translated: CSVRQGAAGETQYF.

This clone was seen once. The chain uses TRBV6-1 and TRBJ1-5; 9 bases align to TRBD1. This CDR3 is built from 15 residues. Looked up from germline, CDR1 is MNHNS and CDR2 is SASEGT. With V trimmed by 6 bases and J by 4 bases, 7 bases remained unmatched. The CDR3 coding sequence is TGTGCCAGCAGGGGGGACAGGGAACGAAATCAGCCCCAGCATTTT. It specifies CASRGDRERNQPQHF.

The chain carries TRBV28 and TRBJ1-4; 10 nucleotides match TRBD1. V lost 6 bases, J lost 7 bases, and 8 bases stayed unmatched. The CDR3 length is 15 residues. Germline lookup yields CDR1 MDHEN and CDR2 SYDVKM. For the CDR3, the DNA is TGTGCCAGCAGGCGTGGGACAGGGGCTAGTGAAAAACTGTTTTTT. Encoded protein: CASRRGTGASEKLFF.

V is TRBV2 and J is TRBJ2-2; tentative D call: TRBD1 (5 bases). The germline V gene encodes CDR1 SNHLY and CDR2 FYNNEI. V was pared by 0 bases and J by 5 bases, with 10 bases between. The CDR3 runs to 15 residues. The DNA of the CDR3 is TGTGCCAGCAGTGAAGCGCCAGGGTGGACCGGGGAGCTGTTTTTT. Translation gives CASSEAPGWTGELFF.

This chain uses TRBV7-2 with TRBJ2-7, with 9 bases that match TRBD1. This CDR3 comprises 17 residues. Trimming cost V 3 bases and J 6 bases; bases outside gene matches: 15. Germline CDR1 reads SGHTA; CDR2 reads FQGNSA. In nucleotides, the CDR3 is TGTGCCAGCAGCTTGTTCCAACCCGGGACAGGGTCTCTCGAGCAGTACTTC. It codes for CASSLFQPGTGSLEQYF.